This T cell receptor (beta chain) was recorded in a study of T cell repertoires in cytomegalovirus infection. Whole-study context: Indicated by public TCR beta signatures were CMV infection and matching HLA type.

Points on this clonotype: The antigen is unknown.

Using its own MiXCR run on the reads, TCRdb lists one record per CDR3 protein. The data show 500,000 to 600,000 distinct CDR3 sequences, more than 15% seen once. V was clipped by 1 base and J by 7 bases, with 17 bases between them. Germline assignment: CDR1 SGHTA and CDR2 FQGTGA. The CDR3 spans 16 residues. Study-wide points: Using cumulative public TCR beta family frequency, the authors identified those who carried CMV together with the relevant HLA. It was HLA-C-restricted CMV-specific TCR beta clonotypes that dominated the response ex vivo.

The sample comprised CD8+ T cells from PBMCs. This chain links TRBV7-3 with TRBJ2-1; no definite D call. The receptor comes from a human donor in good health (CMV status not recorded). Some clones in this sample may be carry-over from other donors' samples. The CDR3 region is CASSLMGGSVANEQFF. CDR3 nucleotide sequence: TGTGCCAGCAGCTTAATGGGCGGTTCTGTGGCTAATGAGCAGTTCTTC.